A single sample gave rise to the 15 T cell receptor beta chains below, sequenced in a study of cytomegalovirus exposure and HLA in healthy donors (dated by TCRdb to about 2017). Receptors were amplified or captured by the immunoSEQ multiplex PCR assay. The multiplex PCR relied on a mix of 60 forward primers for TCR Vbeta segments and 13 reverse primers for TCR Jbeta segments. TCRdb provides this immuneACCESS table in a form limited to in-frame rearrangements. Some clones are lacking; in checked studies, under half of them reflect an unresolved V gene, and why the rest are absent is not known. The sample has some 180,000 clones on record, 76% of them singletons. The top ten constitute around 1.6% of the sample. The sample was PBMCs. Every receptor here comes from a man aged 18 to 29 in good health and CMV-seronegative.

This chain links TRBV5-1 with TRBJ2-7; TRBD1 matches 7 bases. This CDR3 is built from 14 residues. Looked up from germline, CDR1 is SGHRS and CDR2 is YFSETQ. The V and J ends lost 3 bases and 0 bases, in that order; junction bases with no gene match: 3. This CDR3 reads CASSSRDSSYEQYF. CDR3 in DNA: TGCGCCAGCAGCTCCCGGGACAGCTCCTACGAGCAGTACTTC.

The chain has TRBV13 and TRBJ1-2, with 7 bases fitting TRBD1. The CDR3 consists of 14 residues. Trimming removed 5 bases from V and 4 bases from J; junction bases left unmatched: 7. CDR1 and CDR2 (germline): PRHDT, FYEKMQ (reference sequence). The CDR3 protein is CASSPGQSIYGYTF. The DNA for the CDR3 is TGTGCCAGCAGCCCGGGACAGAGTATCTATGGCTACACCTTC.

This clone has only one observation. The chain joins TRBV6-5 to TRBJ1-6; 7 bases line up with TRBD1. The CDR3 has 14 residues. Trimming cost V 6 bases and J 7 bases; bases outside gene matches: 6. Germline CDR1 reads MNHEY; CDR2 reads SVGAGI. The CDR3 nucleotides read TGTGCCAGCAGCCGGACAGGAGGAAATTCACCCCTCCACTTT. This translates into CASSRTGGNSPLHF.

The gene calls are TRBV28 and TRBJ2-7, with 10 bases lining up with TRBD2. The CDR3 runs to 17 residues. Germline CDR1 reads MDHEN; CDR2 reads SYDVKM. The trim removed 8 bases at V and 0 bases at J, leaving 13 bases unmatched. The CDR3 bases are TGTGCCAGCGGGTCCGGAGCGGGGGGGACCAGCTCCTACGAGCAGTACTTC. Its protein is CASGSGAGGTSSYEQYF.

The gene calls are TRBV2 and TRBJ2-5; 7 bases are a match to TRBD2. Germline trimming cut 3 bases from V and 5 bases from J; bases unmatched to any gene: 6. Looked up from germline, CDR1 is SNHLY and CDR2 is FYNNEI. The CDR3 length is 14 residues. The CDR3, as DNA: TGTGCCAGCAGTGACAGTAGCGGGCGGGAGACCCAGTACTTC. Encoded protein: CASSDSSGRETQYF.

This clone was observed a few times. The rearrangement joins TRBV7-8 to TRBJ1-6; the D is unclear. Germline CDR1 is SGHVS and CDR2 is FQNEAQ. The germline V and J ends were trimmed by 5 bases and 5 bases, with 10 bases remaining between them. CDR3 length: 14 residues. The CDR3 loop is CASSLLRDNSPLHF. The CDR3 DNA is TGTGCCAGCAGCCTTTTAAGAGATAATTCACCCCTCCACTTT. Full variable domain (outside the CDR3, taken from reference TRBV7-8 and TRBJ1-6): GAGVSQSPRYKVAKRGQDVALRCDPISGHVSLFWYQQALGQGPEFLTYFQNEAQLDKSGLPSDRFFAERPEGSVSTLKIQRTQQEDSAVYLCASSLLRDNSPLHFGNGTRLTVT.

CDR3 sequence: CASSRQGGYTF. The CDR3 nucleotides are TGTGCCAGCAGTCGACAGGGGGGCTACACCTTC. This sequence joins TRBV7-9 and TRBJ1-2, with 8 bases aligning to TRBD1. CDR3 length equals 11 residues. The junction had 2 bases not matched to a gene; V was cut back by 6 bases and J by 8 bases. Per the germline V gene, CDR1 is SEHNR and CDR2 is FQNEAQ (reference sequence).

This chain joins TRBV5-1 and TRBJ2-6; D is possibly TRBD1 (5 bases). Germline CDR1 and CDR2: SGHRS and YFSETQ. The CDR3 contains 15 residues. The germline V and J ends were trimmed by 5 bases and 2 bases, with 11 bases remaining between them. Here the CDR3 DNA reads TGCGCCAGCAGTTCCCGACAGACTGGGGCCAACGTCCTGACTTTC. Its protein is CASSSRQTGANVLTF.

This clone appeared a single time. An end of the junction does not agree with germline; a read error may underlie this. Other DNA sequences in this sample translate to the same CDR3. The CDR3 region is CASSPDRDYSPLHF. CDR3 coding DNA: TGTGCCAGCAGCCCAGACAGGGATTATTCACCCCTCCACTTC. This chain connects TRBV6-6 to TRBJ1-6; TRBD1 matches 7 bases. In germline, CDR1 is MNHNY, CDR2 SVGAGI (reference sequence). The CDR3 consists of 14 residues.

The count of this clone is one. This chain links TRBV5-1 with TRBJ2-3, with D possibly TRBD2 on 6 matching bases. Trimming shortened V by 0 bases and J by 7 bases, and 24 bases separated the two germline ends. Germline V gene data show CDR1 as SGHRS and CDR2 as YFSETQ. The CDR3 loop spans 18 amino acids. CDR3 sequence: CASSLDRRASGYGNTQYF. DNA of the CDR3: TGCGCCAGCAGCTTGGATCGGCGGGCAAGCGGGTATGGGAATACGCAGTATTTT.

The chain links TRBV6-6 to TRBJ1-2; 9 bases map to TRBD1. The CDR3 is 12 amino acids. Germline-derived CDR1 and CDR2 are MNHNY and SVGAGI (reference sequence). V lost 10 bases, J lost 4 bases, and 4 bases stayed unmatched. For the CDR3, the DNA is TGTGCCATACAGGGGGCCGGCTATGGCTACACCTTC. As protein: CAIQGAGYGYTF.

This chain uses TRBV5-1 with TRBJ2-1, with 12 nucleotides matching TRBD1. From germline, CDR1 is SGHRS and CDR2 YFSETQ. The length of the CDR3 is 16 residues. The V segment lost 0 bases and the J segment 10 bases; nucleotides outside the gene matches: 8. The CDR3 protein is CASSLGLGTGGLEQFF. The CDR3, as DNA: TGCGCCAGCAGCTTGGGCCTCGGGACAGGGGGCTTGGAGCAGTTCTTC.

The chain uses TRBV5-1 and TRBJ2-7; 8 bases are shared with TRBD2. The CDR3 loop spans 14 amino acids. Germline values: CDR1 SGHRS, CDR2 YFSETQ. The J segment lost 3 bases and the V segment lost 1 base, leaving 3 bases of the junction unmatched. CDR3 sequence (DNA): TGCGCCAGCAGCTTGACTAGCGGAAACTACGAGCAGTACTTC. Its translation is CASSLTSGNYEQYF.

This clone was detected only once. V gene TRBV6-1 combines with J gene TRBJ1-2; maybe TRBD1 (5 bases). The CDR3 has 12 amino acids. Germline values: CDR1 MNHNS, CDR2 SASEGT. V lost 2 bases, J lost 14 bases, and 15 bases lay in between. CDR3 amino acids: CASSEQGRGETF. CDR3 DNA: TGTGCCAGCAGTGAACAGGGACGGGGGGAAACCTTC.

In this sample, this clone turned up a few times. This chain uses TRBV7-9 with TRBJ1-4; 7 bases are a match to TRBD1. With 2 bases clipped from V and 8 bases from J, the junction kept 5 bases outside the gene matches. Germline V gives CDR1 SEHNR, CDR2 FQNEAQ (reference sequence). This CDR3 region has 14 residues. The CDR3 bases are TGTGCCAGCAGCTTAAAGACAGGGAACGAAAAACTGTTTTTT. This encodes CASSLKTGNEKLFF.